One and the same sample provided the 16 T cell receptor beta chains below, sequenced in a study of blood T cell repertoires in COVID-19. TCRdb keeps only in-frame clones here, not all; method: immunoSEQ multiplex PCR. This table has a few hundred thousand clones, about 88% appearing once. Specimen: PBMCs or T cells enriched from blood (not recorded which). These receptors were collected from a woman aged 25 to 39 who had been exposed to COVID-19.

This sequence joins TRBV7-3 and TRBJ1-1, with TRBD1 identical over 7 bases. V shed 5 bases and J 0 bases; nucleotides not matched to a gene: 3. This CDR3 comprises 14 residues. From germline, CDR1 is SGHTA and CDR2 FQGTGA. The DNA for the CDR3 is TGTGCCAGCAGCACGGGACAGCTGAACACTGAAGCTTTCTTT. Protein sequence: CASSTGQLNTEAFF.

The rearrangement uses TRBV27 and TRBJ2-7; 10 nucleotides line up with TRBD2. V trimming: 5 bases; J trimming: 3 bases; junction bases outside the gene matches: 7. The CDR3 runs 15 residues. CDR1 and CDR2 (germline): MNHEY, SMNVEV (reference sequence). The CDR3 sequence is CASSQLAGRYYEQYF. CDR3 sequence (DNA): TGTGCCAGCAGTCAACTAGCGGGAAGATACTACGAGCAGTACTTC.

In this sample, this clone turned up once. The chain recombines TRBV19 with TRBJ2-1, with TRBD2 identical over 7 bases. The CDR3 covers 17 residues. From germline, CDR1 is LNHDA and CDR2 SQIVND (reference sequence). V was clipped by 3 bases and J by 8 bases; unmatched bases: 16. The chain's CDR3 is CASSIPALAGESDEQFF. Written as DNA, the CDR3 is TGTGCCAGTAGTATTCCGGCCTTGGCGGGAGAGTCGGATGAGCAGTTCTTC.

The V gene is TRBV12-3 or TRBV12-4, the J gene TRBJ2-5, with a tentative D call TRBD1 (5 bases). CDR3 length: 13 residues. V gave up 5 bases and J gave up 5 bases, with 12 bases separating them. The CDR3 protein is CASSRRGTETQYF. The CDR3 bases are TGTGCCAGCAGTAGAAGGGGCACCGAGACCCAGTACTTC.

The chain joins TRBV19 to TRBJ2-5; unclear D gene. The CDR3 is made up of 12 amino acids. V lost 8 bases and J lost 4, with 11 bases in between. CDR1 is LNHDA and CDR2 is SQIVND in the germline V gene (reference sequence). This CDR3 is CASHSTGETQYF. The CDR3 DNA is TGTGCCAGTCATAGTACGGGAGAGACCCAGTACTTC.

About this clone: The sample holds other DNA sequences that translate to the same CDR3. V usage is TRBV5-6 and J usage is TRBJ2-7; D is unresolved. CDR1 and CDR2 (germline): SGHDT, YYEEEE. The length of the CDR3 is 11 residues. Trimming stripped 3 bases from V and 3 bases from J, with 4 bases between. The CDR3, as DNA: TGTGCCAGCAGCTCGGGCTACGAGCAGTACTTC. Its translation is CASSSGYEQYF.

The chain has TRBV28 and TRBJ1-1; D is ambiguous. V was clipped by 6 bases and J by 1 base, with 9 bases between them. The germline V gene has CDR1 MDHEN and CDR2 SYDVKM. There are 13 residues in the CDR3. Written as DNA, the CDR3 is TGTGCCAGCAGCCCCCCTTGGAACACTGAAGCTTTCTTT. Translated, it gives CASSPPWNTEAFF.

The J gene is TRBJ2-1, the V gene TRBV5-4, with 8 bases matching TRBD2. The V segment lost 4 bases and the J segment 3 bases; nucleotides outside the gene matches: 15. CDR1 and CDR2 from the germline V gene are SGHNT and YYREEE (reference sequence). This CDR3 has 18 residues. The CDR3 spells CASSTAGVVGRGYNEQFF. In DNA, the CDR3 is TGTGCCAGCAGCACGGCAGGGGTGGTCGGGAGGGGCTACAATGAGCAGTTCTTC.

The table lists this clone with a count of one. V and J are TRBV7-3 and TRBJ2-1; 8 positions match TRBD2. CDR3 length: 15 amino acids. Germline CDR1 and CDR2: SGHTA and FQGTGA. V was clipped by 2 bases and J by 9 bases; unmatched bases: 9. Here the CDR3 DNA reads TGTGCCAGCAGCTTAGTCGGGGCGGGAGGCGGTGAGCAGTTCTTC. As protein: CASSLVGAGGGEQFF.

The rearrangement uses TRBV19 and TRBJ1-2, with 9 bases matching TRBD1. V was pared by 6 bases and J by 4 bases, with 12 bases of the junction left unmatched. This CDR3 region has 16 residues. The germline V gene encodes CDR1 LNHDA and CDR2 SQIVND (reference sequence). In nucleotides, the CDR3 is TGTGCCAGTAGCAGGAGGCCGGGACAGGGAAGCTATGGCTACACCTTC. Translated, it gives CASSRRPGQGSYGYTF.

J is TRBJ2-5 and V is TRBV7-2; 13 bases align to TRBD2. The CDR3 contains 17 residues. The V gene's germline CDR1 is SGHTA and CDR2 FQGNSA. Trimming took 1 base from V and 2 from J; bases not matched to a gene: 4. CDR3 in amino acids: CASSLELAGGWQETQYF. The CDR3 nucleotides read TGTGCCAGCAGCTTAGAACTAGCGGGAGGGTGGCAAGAGACCCAGTACTTC. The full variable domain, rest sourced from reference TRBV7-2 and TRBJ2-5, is GAGVSQSPSNKVTEKGKDVELRCDPISGHTALYWYRQSLGQGLEFLIYFQGNSAPDKSGLPSDRFSAERTGGSVSTLTIQRTQQEDSAVYLCASSLELAGGWQETQYFGPGTRLLVL.

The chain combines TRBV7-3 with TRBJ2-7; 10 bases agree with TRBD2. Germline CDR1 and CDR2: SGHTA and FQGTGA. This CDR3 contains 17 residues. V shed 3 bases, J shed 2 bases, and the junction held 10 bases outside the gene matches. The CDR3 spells CASSLGPSGSGTYEQYF. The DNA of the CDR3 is TGTGCCAGCAGCTTGGGGCCTAGCGGGAGCGGGACCTACGAGCAGTACTTC. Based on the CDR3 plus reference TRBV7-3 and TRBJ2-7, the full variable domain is GAGVSQTPSNKVTEKGKYVELRCDPISGHTALYWYRQSLGQGPEFLIYFQGTGAADDSGLPNDRFFAVRPEGSVSTLKIQRTERGDSAVYLCASSLGPSGSGTYEQYFGPGTRLTVT.

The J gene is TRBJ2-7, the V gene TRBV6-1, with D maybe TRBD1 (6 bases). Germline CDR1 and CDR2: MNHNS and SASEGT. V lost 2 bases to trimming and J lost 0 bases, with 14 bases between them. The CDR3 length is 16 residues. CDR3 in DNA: TGTGCCAGCAGTGAATCTGGGGGCGACTCCTCCTACGAGCAGTACTTC. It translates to CASSESGGDSSYEQYF.

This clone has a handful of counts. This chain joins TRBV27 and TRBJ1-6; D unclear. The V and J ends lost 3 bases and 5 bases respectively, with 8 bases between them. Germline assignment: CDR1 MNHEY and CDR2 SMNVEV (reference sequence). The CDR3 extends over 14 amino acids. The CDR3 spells CASSFKADNSPLHF. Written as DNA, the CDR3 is TGTGCCAGCAGTTTCAAAGCGGATAATTCACCCCTCCACTTT.

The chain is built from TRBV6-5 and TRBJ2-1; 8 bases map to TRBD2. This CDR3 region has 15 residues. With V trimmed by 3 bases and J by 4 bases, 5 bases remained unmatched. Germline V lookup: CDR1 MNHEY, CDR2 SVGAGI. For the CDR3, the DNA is TGTGCCAGCAGTTATTCGGGGGGGAATTACAATGAGCAGTTCTTC. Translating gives CASSYSGGNYNEQFF.

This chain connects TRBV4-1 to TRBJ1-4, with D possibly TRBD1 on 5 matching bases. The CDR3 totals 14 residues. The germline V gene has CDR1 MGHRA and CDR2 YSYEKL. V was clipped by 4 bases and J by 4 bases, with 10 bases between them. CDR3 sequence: CASSLLGLNEKLFF. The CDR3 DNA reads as TGCGCCAGCAGCCTGTTGGGGCTTAATGAAAAACTGTTTTTT.